This T cell receptor beta chain is from a study of technical replicates of blood from a handful of donors. Profiling relied on immunoSEQ multiplex PCR, and the TCRdb table lists in-frame clones only, not all of them. The repertoire holds about 72,000 clones, with around 95% as singletons. This CDR3 has 15 amino acids. In germline, CDR1 is MDHEN, CDR2 SYDVKM. V lost 2 bases and J lost 2, with 12 bases in between. The sequence derives from a human donor in good health. Sequenced input: T cells isolated from PBMCs. The chain uses TRBV28 and TRBJ1-1; D may be TRBD1 (6 bases). The CDR3 DNA reads as TGTGCCAGCAGTTTAGAGGCAGGGGCAAACACTGAAGCTTTCTTT. It is translated as CASSLEAGANTEAFF.